These T cell receptor beta chains were read from a single sample in a study of OX40 agonist ivuxolimab in advanced cancers. Repertoires were generated with immunoSEQ multiplex PCR, while TCRdb's copy carries only in-frame clones and drops some. Here the sample spans about 82,000 clones, less than 90% being singletons. This specimen consisted of CD4+ or CD8+ T cells sorted from blood, obtained in a trial of the OX40 agonist ivuxolimab. The receptors shown here come from an adult with an advanced solid tumor such as melanoma, head and neck, liver or kidney cancer. Each CDR3 is given with its conserved first and last residue. D genes are given only for firm matches. Clone size, where shown, is once, few, many, or a class for clones that have expanded.

v_call	j_call	clone_size	d_call	cdr3_nt	cdr3_aa
TRBV7-2	TRBJ1-1	.	.	TGTGCCAGCAGCTTGGGGCAGCTGAACACTGAAGCTTTCTTT	CASSLGQLNTEAFF
TRBV5-8	TRBJ1-5	.	.	TGTGCCAGCAGCCCCCCAGGGGCTCTTCAACAGCCCCAGCATTTT	CASSPPGALQQPQHF
TRBV10-1	TRBJ2-3	.	.	TGCGCCAGCAGTGAGTTGGGGGACGAATCCATTCAAAATAGCACAGATACGCAGTATTTT	CASSELGDESIQNSTDTQYF
TRBV6-1	TRBJ2-5	once	.	TGTGCCAGCAGTGTCCAGGGGGAGACCCAGTACTTC	CASSVQGETQYF
TRBV2	TRBJ1-5	.	TRBD1	TGTGCCAGCAGAGAGGACAGGGTAGTGCAGCCCCAGCATTTT	CASREDRVVQPQHF
TRBV6-1	TRBJ2-1	.	.	TGTGCCAGCAGGCGGACTTTCCGAGGGGAAAATGAGCAGTTCTTC	CASRRTFRGENEQFF
TRBV6-6	TRBJ1-5	.	TRBD1	TGTGCCAGCAATGGACAGGGAGGCCTAGGACAGCATTTT	CASNGQGGLGQHF
TRBV5-1	TRBJ2-5	.	.	TGCGCCAGCAGCCGGGGCTCCCAAGAGACCCAGTACTTC	CASSRGSQETQYF
TRBV6-4	TRBJ1-1	.	.	TGTGCCAGCAGTGTCGAGTCTCACACTGAAGCTTTCTTT	CASSVESHTEAFF
TRBV5-1	TRBJ2-2	.	.	TGCGCCAGCAGCTTGGGGACTCCCTACCCCGGGGAGCTGTTTTTT	CASSLGTPYPGELFF
TRBV11-2	TRBJ1-3	.	.	TGTGCCAGCAGACCCGGGGCGGCTGGAAACACCATATATTTT	CASRPGAAGNTIYF
TRBV19	TRBJ2-2	.	.	TGTGCCAGTAGTATAGAAAGGTTGAGCACCGGGGAGCTGTTTTTT	CASSIERLSTGELFF
TRBV7-2	TRBJ2-2	.	TRBD1	TGTGCCAGCAGCTTAGGGCCGGGACAGGGAAAGACCGGGGAGCTGTTTTTT	CASSLGPGQGKTGELFF
TRBV7-2	TRBJ2-1	few	TRBD2	TGTGCCAGCAGCCTAGGGACTAGCGGGGTCGATGAGCAGTTCTTC	CASSLGTSGVDEQFF
TRBV2	TRBJ2-6	.	.	TGTGCCAGCATGCCAGGGTCTGGGGCCAACGTCCTGACTTTC	CASMPGSGANVLTF
TRBV7-2	TRBJ1-1	.	.	TGTGCCAGCAGCCCCATGCGTGGGAGTGCTTTCTTT	CASSPMRGSAFF
TRBV10-3	TRBJ1-1	.	.	TGTGCCATCACCCCCCTGGAGAACACTGAAGCTTTCTTT	CAITPLENTEAFF
TRBV7-9	TRBJ2-5	few	TRBD2	TGTGCCAGCAGCGCCGGGACTAGAACTCAAGAGACCCAGTACTTC	CASSAGTRTQETQYF
TRBV5-4	TRBJ1-2	.	.	TGTGCCAGCAGCTTGGACAGGGAAAGACTTGGCTACACCTTC	CASSLDRERLGYTF
TRBV25-1	TRBJ1-1	.	.	TGTGCCAGCAGTGCGAGGCTGCAGGGAGGGACTGAAGCTTTCTTT	CASSARLQGGTEAFF
TRBV19	TRBJ1-2	.	TRBD1	TGTGCCAGTAGTATAGCACCGGGACAGGGGGGCTACACCTTC	CASSIAPGQGGYTF
TRBV29-1	TRBJ2-7	.	.	TGCAGCGTTGAAGGTCAGGGATGGTACGAGCAGTACTTC	CSVEGQGWYEQYF
TRBV11-2	TRBJ2-1	.	.	TGTGCCAGCAGCTTAGGACAGCCAACGGCCTACAATGAGCAGTTCTTC	CASSLGQPTAYNEQFF
TRBV6-6	TRBJ2-3	once	.	TGTGCCGGGGGAAGCACAGATACGCAGTATTTT	CAGGSTDTQYF
TRBV6-6	TRBJ2-7	once	.	TGTGCCACCCGGGGCCCGGGGGAGCAGTACTTC	CATRGPGEQYF
TRBV6-1	TRBJ2-7	.	.	TGTGCCAGCAGTGAGGCCCCTCGAGTATACGAGCAGTACTTC	CASSEAPRVYEQYF
TRBV19	TRBJ2-3	.	.	TGTGCCAGTAGTATATCACGGGAGCCCACAGATACGCAGTATTTT	CASSISREPTDTQYF
TRBV5-4	TRBJ2-7	.	TRBD1	TGTGCCAGCAGCTTCGGGACAGGGAGGTCCCACGAGCAGTACTTC	CASSFGTGRSHEQYF
TRBV18	TRBJ2-3	.	.	TGTGCCAGCTCACCAAGAACTGGTCGGGTGACGGGCACAGATACGCAGTATTTT	CASSPRTGRVTGTDTQYF
TRBV5-1	TRBJ2-3	.	TRBD2	TGCGCCAGCAGCTTTCCTTCGACTAGCGGGGGGGGCTACGATACGCAGTATTTT	CASSFPSTSGGGYDTQYF
TRBV30	TRBJ1-1	.	.	TGTGCCTGGAGTTTTTACTCAACCCTGGGGAACACTGAAGCTTTCTTT	CAWSFYSTLGNTEAFF
TRBV20-1	TRBJ1-2	.	.	TGCAGTGCTCAAAGGGGGGACGGCTACACCTTC	CSAQRGDGYTF
TRBV4-1	TRBJ2-2	.	.	TGCGCCAGCAGCCAAGATGTGGTGGAGTCCGCGAACACCGGGGAGCTGTTTTTT	CASSQDVVESANTGELFF
TRBV18	TRBJ1-3	once	.	TGTGCCAGCTCCCCAGGGGAAACGGGAAACACCATATATTTT	CASSPGETGNTIYF
TRBV18	TRBJ1-2	few	TRBD1	TGTGCCAGCTCACCCGGGACAGGGGTTAGCTATGGCTACACCTTC	CASSPGTGVSYGYTF